Sequencing of this T cell receptor (beta chain) was carried out in a study of T cells in Graves' hyperthyroidism and ophthalmopathy. Study-level findings and limits: Ophthalmopathy, which appeared later, was predicted by the model a median roughly 6.5 months before onset.

It was RNA transcripts that yielded the amplified TCR beta CDR3 regions. TCR CDR3 underwent first-round RT-PCR with the HTBI primer set. TCRdb ran MiXCR on the multiplex PCR reads and lists one entry per CDR3 protein. The sample contains fewer than 650,000 distinct CDR3 sequences, 13% to 15% of which appear only once. This clonotype has a count of ten or more. The target antigen is unknown. This TCR was recovered from a woman between 18 and 30 years old with Graves' ophthalmopathy. Sequenced input: blood.

CDR3 sequence: CASSRLAGDYEQYF. As DNA, the CDR3 is TGTGCCAGCAGTAGACTAGCGGGAGACTACGAGCAGTACTTC. J is TRBJ2-7 and V is TRBV6-1, with TRBD2 matching over 12 bases. The CDR3 covers 14 residues. Trimming took 5 bases from V and 3 from J; bases not matched to a gene: 2. CDR1 and CDR2 from the germline V gene are MNHNS and SASEGT.